This T cell receptor (beta chain) emerged from a study of T cell clones after liver transplantation. The CDR3 consists of 16 residues. V shed 3 bases, J shed 1 base, and the junction held 5 bases outside the gene matches. CDR1 SGHVS and CDR2 FNYEAQ come from the germline V gene. The data were produced by immunoSEQ multiplex PCR, yet TCRdb's version contains in-frame clones alone and is incomplete. The profile shows nearly 45,000 clones, around 83% of them singletons. Thawed unstimulated PBMCs were FACS-sorted by CD3, CD4 and CD8 into two populations. This sequence was found in a human patient who received a liver transplant. These T cells may partly come from the graft donor. The gene calls are TRBV7-6 and TRBJ2-5; TRBD2 matches 10 bases. The specimen comprised CD4+ T cells from blood, sampled 24 months after liver transplant. The CDR3 loop reads CASSFASGRAQETQYF. The DNA of the CDR3 is TGTGCCAGCAGCTTTGCCAGCGGGAGGGCCCAAGAGACCCAGTACTTC.